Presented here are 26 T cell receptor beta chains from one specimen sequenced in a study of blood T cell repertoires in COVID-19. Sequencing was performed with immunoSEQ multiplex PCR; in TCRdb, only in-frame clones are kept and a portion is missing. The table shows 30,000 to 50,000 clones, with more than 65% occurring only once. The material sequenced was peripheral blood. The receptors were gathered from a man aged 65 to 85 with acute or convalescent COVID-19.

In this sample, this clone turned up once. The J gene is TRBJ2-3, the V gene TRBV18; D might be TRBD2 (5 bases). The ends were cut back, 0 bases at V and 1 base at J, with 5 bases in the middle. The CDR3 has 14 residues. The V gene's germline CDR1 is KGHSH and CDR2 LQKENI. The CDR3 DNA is TGTGCCAGCTCACCACCCGGGGGCACAGATACGCAGTATTTT. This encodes CASSPPGGTDTQYF.

CDR3 amino acids: CASSQPYNEQFF. CDR3 nucleotide sequence: TGCGCCAGCAGCCAACCATACAATGAGCAGTTCTTC. V is TRBV4-1 and J is TRBJ2-1; D remains ambiguous. Germline lookup yields CDR1 MGHRA and CDR2 YSYEKL. V was trimmed by 2 bases and J by 4 bases, leaving 3 bases between them. The CDR3 totals 12 residues.

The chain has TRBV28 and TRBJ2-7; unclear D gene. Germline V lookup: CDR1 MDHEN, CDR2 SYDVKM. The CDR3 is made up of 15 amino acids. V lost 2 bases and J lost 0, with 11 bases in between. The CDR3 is CASSLISPPSYEQYF. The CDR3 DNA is TGTGCCAGCAGTTTAATAAGCCCACCCTCCTACGAGCAGTACTTC.

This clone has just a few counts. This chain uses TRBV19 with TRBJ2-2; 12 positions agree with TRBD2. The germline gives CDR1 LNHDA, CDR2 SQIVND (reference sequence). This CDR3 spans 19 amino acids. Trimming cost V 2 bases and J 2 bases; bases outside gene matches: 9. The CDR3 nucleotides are TGTGCCAGTAGTATATGGCTAGCGGGAGGGCGTTATAACACCGGGGAGCTGTTTTTT. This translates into CASSIWLAGGRYNTGELFF.

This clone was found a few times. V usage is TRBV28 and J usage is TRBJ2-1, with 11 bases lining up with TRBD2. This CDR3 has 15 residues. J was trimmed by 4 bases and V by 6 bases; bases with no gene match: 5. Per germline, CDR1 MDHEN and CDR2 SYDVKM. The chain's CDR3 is CASRSGTSGYNEQFF. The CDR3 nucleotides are TGTGCCAGCAGATCCGGGACTAGCGGATACAATGAGCAGTTCTTC.

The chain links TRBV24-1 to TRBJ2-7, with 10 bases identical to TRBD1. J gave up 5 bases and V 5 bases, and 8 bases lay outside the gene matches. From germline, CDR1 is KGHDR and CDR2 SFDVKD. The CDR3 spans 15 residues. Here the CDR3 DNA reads TGTGCCACCAGTGCCCCGGGGGACAGGGGCGACGAGCAGTACTTC. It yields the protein CATSAPGDRGDEQYF.

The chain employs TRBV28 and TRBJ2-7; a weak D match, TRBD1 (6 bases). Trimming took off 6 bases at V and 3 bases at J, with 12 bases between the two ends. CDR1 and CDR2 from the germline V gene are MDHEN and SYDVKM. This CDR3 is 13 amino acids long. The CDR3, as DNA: TGTGCCAGCAGAGGGGTACAGGGCTACGAGCAGTACTTC. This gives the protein CASRGVQGYEQYF.

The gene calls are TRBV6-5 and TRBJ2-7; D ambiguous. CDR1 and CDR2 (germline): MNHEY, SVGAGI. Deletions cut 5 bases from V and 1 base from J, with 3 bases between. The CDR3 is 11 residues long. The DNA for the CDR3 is TGTGCCAGCAGTCCTTCCTACGAGCAGTACTTC. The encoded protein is CASSPSYEQYF.

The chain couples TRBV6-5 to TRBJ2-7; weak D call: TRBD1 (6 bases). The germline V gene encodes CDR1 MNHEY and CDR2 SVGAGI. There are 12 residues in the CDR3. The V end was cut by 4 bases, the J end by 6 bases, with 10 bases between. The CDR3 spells CASSSTGSEQYF. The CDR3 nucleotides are TGTGCCAGCAGTTCCACAGGGAGCGAGCAGTACTTC.

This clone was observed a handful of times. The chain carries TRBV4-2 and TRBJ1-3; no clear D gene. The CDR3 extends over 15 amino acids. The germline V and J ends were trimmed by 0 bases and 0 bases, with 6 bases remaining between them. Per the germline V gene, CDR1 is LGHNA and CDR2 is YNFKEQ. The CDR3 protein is CASSQDMSSGNTIYF. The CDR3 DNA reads TGTGCCAGCAGCCAAGATATGAGCTCTGGAAACACCATATATTTT.

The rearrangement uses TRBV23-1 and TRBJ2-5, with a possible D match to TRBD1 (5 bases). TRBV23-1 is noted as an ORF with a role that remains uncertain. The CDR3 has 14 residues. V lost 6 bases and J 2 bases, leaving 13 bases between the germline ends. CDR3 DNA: TGCGCCAGCAGACCTATGGCAGGGCAAGAGACCCAGTACTTC. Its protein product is CASRPMAGQETQYF.

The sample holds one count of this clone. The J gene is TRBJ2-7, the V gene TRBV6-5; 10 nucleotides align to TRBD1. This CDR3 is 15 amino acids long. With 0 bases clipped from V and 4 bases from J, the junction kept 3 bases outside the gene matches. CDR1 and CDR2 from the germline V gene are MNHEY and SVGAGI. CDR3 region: CASSYSGTGVYEQYF. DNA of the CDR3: TGTGCCAGCAGTTACTCAGGGACAGGGGTGTACGAGCAGTACTTC.

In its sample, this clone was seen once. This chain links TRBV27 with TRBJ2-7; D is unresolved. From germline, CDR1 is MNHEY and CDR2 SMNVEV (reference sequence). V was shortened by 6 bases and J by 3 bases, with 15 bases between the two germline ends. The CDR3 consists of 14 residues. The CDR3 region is CASSPSTLGYEQYF. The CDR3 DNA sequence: TGTGCCAGCAGCCCTAGTACCCTGGGCTACGAGCAGTACTTC.

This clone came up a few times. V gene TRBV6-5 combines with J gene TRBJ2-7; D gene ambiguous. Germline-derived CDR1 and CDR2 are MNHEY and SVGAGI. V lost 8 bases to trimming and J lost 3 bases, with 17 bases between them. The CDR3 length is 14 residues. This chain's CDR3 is CASSYSVGNYEQYF. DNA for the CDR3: TGTGCCAGCTCATACAGTGTCGGAAACTACGAGCAGTACTTC.

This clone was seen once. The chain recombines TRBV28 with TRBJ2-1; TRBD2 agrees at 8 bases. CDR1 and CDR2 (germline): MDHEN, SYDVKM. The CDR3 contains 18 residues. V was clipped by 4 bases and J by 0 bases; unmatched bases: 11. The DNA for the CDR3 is TGTGCCAGCAGTTCCTCACCGGGACTAGGGAGCTCCTACAATGAGCAGTTCTTC. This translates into CASSSSPGLGSSYNEQFF.

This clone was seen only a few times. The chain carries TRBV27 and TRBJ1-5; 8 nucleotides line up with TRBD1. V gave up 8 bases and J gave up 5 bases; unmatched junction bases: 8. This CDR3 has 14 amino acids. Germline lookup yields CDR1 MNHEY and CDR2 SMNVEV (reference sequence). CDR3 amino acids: CASGLDRVYQPQHF. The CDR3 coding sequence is TGTGCCAGCGGCCTGGACAGGGTCTATCAGCCCCAGCATTTT.

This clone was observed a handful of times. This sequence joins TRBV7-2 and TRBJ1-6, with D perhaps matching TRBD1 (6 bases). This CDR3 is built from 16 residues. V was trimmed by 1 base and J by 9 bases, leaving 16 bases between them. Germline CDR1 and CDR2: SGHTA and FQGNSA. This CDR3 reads CASSLVVRGGSSPLHF. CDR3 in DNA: TGTGCCAGCAGCTTAGTAGTCAGGGGAGGGAGTTCACCCCTCCACTTT.

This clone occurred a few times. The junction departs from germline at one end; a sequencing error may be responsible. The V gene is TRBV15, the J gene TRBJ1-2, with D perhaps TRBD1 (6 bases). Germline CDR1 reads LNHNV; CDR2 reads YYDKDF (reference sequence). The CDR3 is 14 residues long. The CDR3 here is CATSGDQGYQGYTF. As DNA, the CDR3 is TGTGCCACCAGCGGAGATCAGGGGTATCAGGGCTACACCTTC.

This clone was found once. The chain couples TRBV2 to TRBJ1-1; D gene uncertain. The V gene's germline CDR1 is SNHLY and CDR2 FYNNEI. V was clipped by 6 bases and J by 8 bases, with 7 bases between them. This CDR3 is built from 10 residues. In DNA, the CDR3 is TGTGCCAGCAGCAACAGCGAAGCTTTCTTT. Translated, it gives CASSNSEAFF.

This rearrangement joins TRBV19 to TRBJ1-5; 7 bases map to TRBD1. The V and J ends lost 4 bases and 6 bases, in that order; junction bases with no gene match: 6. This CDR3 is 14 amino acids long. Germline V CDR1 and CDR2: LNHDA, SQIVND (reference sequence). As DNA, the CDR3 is TGTGCCAGTAGTACGACAGGGATCGGTCAGCCCCAGCATTTT. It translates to CASSTTGIGQPQHF.

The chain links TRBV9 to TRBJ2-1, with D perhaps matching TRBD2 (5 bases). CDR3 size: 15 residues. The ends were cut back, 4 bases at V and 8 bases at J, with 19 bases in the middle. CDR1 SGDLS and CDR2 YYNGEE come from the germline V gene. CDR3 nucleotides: TGTGCCAGCAGCCCTATGGACTCCCTAGGGCATGAGCAGTTCTTC. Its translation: CASSPMDSLGHEQFF.

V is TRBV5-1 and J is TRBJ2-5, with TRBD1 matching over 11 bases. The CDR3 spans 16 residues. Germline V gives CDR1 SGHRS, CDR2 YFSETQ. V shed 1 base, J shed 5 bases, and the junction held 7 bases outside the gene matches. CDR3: CASSLIGQGAGETQYF. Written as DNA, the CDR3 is TGCGCCAGCAGCTTGATAGGACAGGGGGCCGGGGAGACCCAGTACTTC.

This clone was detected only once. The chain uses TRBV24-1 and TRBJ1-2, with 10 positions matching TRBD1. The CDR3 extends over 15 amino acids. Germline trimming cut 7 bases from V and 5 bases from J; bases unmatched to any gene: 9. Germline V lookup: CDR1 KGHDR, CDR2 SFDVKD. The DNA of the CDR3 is TGTGCCACCAGCCCCTCAGGGACAGGGGTTTATGGCTACACCTTC. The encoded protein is CATSPSGTGVYGYTF.

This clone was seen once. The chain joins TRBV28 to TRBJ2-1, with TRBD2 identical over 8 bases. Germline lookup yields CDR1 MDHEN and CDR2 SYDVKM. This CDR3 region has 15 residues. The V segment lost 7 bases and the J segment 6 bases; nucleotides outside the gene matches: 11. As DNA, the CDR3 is TGTGCCAGCAACTTATTAGCGGGATGGGGCAATGAGCAGTTCTTC. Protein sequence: CASNLLAGWGNEQFF.

The CDR3 protein is CASSLERLAGGSSYNEQFF. The CDR3 nucleotides are TGCGCCAGCAGTCTTGAGAGACTAGCGGGAGGGAGCTCCTACAATGAGCAGTTCTTC. This chain joins TRBV23-1 and TRBJ2-1; 14 bases match TRBD2. TRBV23-1 qualifies as an ORF whose function is uncertain. This CDR3 is built from 19 residues. J was trimmed by 0 bases and V by 4 bases; bases with no gene match: 8.

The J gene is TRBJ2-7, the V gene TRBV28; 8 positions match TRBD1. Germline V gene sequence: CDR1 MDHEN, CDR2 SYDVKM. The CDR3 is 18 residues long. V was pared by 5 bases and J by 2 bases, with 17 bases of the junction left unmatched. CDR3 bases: TGTGCCAGCAGTGGCGTCTCGGTACCGGGACAGGCGACCTACGAGCAGTACTTC. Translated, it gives CASSGVSVPGQATYEQYF.